The sample holds a few counts of the clone carrying this T cell receptor beta chain. The sample comes from a study of response to subunit inactivated influenza vaccine. TCRdb redid the calling of the RT-PCR reads with MiXCR, one entry per CDR3 protein. Here the sample spans fewer than 400,000 distinct CDR3 sequences, 21% being singletons. Looked up from germline, CDR1 is DFQATT and CDR2 is SNEGSKA (reference sequence). J was trimmed by 6 bases and V by 5 bases; bases with no gene match: 8. The CDR3 spans 13 residues. This rearrangement joins TRBV20-1 to TRBJ2-3, with 7 nucleotides matching TRBD2. This specimen was PBMCs from blood, taken 21 months after vaccination. The clonotype comes from a man aged 45 to 70 who received an inactivated influenza vaccine. The chain's CDR3 is CSALRTSKDTQYF. CDR3 in DNA: TGCAGTGCTCTAAGGACTAGTAAGGATACGCAGTATTTT.